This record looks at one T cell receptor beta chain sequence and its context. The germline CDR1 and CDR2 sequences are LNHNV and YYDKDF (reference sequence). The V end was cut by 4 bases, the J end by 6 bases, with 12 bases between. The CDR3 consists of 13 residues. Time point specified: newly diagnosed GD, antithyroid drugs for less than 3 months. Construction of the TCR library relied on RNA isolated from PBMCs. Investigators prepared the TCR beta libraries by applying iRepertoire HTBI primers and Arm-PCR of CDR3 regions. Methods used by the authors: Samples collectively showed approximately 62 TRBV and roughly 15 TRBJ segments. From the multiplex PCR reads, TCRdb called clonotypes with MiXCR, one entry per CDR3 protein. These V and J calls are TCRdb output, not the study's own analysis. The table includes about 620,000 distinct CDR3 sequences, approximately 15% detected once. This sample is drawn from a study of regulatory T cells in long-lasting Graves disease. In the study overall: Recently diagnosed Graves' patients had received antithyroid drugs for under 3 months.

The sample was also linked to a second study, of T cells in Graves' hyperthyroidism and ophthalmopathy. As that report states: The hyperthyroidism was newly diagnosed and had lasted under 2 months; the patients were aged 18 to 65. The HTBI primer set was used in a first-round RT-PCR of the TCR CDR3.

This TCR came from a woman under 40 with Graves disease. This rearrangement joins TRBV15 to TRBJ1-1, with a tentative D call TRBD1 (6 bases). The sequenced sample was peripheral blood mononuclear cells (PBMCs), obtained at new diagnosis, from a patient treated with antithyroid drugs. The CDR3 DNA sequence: TGTGCCACCAGCATGCAGGGGATGGCTGAAGCTTTCTTT. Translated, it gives CATSMQGMAEAFF.